This TCR beta chain comes out of a study of T cell responses to AZD1222 COVID-19 vaccine. Study results and limitations: Donors were mostly white British, more females; clonal diversity possibly underestimated. Reportedly, nearly half the spike-specific TCRs target unmutated variant regions.

Data came from immunoSEQ multiplex PCR; TCRdb stores just in-frame clones and leaves some out. The sample holds just under 90,000 clones, nearly 90% seen once. Comment on this clone: Its specificity is unknown.

Trimming took off 1 base at V and 6 bases at J, with 16 bases between the two ends. Germline values: CDR1 MNHEY, CDR2 SMNVEV (reference sequence). CDR3 length: 15 amino acids. This sequence joins TRBV27 and TRBJ2-7; tentative D call: TRBD1 (6 bases). The sequencing here drew on peripheral blood, taken on day 0 of AZD1222 vaccination. The TCR comes from an adult in good health. CDR3 DNA sequence: TGTGCCAGCAGTTTATATCGACAGGTTTTGGGCGAGCAGTACTTC. Translating gives CASSLYRQVLGEQYF.